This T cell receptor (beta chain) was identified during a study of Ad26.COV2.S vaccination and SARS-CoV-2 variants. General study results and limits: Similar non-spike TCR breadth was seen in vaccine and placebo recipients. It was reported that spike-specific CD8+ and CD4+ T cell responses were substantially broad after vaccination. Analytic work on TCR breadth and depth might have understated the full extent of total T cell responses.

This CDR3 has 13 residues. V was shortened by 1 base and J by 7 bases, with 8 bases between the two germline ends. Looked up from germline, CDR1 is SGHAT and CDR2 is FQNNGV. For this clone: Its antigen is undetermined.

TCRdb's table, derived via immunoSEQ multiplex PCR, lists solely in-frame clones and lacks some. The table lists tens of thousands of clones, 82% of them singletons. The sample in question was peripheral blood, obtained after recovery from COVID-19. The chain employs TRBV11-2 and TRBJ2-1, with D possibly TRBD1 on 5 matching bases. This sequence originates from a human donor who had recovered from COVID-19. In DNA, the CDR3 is TGTGCCAGCAGCTTAGGCAGGGCTAATGAGCAGTTCTTC. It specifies CASSLGRANEQFF.